This T cell receptor beta chain is from a study of T cell responses to AZD1222 COVID-19 vaccine. Overall study findings and caveats: CD4 TCRs linked to vaccination spanned spike, dominating at 160-218 and 743-854. The study reported that nearly half of spike-specific TCRs target unmutated variant regions.

The protocol was immunoSEQ multiplex PCR, while the TCRdb copy is restricted to in-frame clones and leaves out a portion. The repertoire holds over 140,000 clones, with 92% as singletons. Pooled in the analysis were second doses at about 4 or about 12 weeks. To note about this clone: Its target is unknown.

Germline CDR1 reads MNHEY; CDR2 reads SVGAGI. The CDR3 covers 15 residues. V trimming: 6 bases; J trimming: 2 bases; junction bases outside the gene matches: 8. The receptor comes from an adult who received the AZD1222 COVID-19 vaccine. This chain connects TRBV6-5 to TRBJ2-7; 9 bases align to TRBD1. This material consisted of peripheral blood, taken 28 days after the second AZD1222 dose. The CDR3 nucleotides are TGTGCCAGCAGGACTCCGGGACAGGGAGCCTACGAGCAGTACTTC. Translating it yields CASRTPGQGAYEQYF.